These 14 T cell receptor beta chains originate from one sample sequenced in a study of blood T cells in healthy people across ages. A second PCR, run for about 7 to 11 cycles, used a sample-barcoded 5' primer plus a J-beta primer mix. TCRdb used MiXCR to reprocess the 5' RACE reads, holding one entry per CDR3 protein. The sample includes 1.5 million to 2 million distinct CDR3 sequences, 28% of them seen just once. The sample comprised blood. The receptors originated from a woman in her 30s in good health.

This clonotype has just one count. A much larger clone differs from this one at a single base, so this may be a read error. This sequence joins TRBV20-1 and TRBJ1-2; no clear D. CDR1 is DFQATT, CDR2 SNEGSKA, per germline (reference sequence). This CDR3 is 14 amino acids long. This chain's CDR3 is CCALQDGFSGVHTF. Here the CDR3 DNA reads TGCTGTGCTCTACAAGACGGTTTCTCCGGGGTACACACCTTC.

This sequence joins TRBV7-9 and TRBJ2-1, with TRBD2 matching over 8 bases. The CDR3 is 13 amino acids. Germline V CDR1 and CDR2: SEHNR, FQNEAQ (reference sequence). V lost 1 base, J lost 13 bases, and 6 bases stayed unmatched. The CDR3 region has the DNA TGTGCCAGCAGCTTAGAGAGCGGGAGAGGTCAGTTCTTC. Translation: CASSLESGRGQFF. Using reference TRBV7-9 and TRBJ2-1 for the parts outside the CDR3, the full variable domain is DTGVSQNPRHKITKRGQNVTFRCDPISEHNRLYWYRQTLGQGPEFLTYFQNEAQLEKSRLLSDRFSAERPKGSFSTLEIQRTEQGDSAMYLCASSLESGRGQFFGPGTRLTVL.

This clonotype was picked up a small number of times. This CDR3 reads CASTRAGNTEAFF. The CDR3 region has the DNA TGTGCCAGCACTCGCGCTGGGAACACTGAAGCTTTCTTT. The chain joins TRBV12-3 or TRBV12-4 to TRBJ1-1; no clear D gene. The CDR3 sequence is 13 residues long. The V end was cut by 7 bases, the J end by 1 base, with 10 bases between.

Turning to this clonotype: This may be a read error, as it is one base from a much larger clone. The chain carries TRBV7-9 and TRBJ2-1; D gene ambiguous. The CDR3 is 13 residues long. Germline assignment: CDR1 SEHNR and CDR2 FQNEAQ (reference sequence). CDR3 nucleotide sequence: TGTGCCAGCAGCTTAAGCTCCGTGAATGGGCAGTTCTTC. Protein product: CASSLSSVNGQFF.

This clonotype showed up many times. This chain joins TRBV27 and TRBJ1-5; 10 bases are a match to TRBD1. V was pared by 5 bases and J by 8 bases, with 6 bases of the junction left unmatched. This CDR3 spans 14 amino acids. CDR1 MNHEY and CDR2 SMNVEV come from the germline V gene (reference sequence). Here the CDR3 DNA reads TGTGCCAGCAGTCTACGGGACAGGGGCAAGCCCCAGCATTTT. Protein sequence: CASSLRDRGKPQHF.

J is TRBJ2-3 and V is TRBV28; 7 bases align to TRBD2. Germline V lookup: CDR1 MDHEN, CDR2 SYDVKM. The CDR3 length is 14 residues. The CDR3 loop is CVGRDGGSTDTQYF. The CDR3 DNA is TGTGTCGGCAGGGACGGGGGGTCCACAGATACGCAGTATTTT.

The genes are TRBV7-2 and TRBJ2-1; 7 nucleotides agree with TRBD1. J gave up 10 bases and V 5 bases, and 11 bases lay outside the gene matches. CDR1 is SGHTA, CDR2 FQGNSA, per germline. The CDR3 runs 14 residues. CDR3 amino acids: CASSAGQVPYEQFF. For the CDR3, the DNA is TGTGCCAGCAGCGCAGGACAGGTCCCCTACGAGCAGTTCTTC.

This sequence joins TRBV29-1 and TRBJ1-5; weak D call: TRBD1 (6 bases). Germline lookup yields CDR1 SQVTM and CDR2 ANQGSEA. The ends were cut back, 6 bases at V and 4 bases at J, with 10 bases in the middle. There are 12 residues in the CDR3. Here the CDR3 reads CSVDRPNQPQHF. The CDR3 DNA reads as TGCAGCGTGGACAGACCGAATCAGCCCCAGCATTTT.

In its sample, this clonotype was seen a few times. The rearrangement uses TRBV5-1 and TRBJ1-2; 9 bases agree with TRBD1. Germline lookup yields CDR1 SGHRS and CDR2 YFSETQ. The CDR3 spans 17 residues. V dropped 2 bases and J dropped 2; count of bases not matched to a gene: 10. Written as DNA, the CDR3 is TGCGCCAGCAGCTTAGGCGGACAGGGGCCTTCAAACTATGGCTACACCTTC. This gives the protein CASSLGGQGPSNYGYTF. The full variable domain, with the rest looked up from reference TRBV5-1 and TRBJ1-2, is KAGVTQTPRYLIKTRGQQVTLSCSPISGHRSVSWYQQTPGQGLQFLFEYFSETQRNKGNFPGRFSGRQFSNSRSEMNVSTLELGDSALYLCASSLGGQGPSNYGYTFGSGTRLTVV.

This chain links TRBV7-2 with TRBJ1-6; TRBD1 is a possible D gene (5 bases). The CDR3 runs 13 residues. CDR1 is SGHTA, CDR2 FQGNSA, per germline. Trimming removed 1 base from V and 14 bases from J, with 12 bases in between. The CDR3 reads CASSLEGPLALHF. CDR3 DNA: TGTGCCAGCAGCTTAGAGGGACCCTTGGCCCTCCACTTT.

Regarding this clonotype: Its ends do not fully match the called genes, so a read error is possible. The chain combines TRBV20-1 with TRBJ2-1; TRBD2 matches 9 bases. Per the germline V gene, CDR1 is DFQATT and CDR2 is SNEGSKA (reference sequence). This CDR3 has 16 amino acids. The CDR3 region is CSARDPGLAKGNERFF. In DNA form, the CDR3 reads TGCAGTGCTAGAGATCCGGGACTAGCTAAGGGCAATGAGCGGTTCTTC.

Many counts were recorded for this clonotype. V is TRBV6-5 and J is TRBJ2-4; D is perhaps TRBD1 or TRBD2 (5 bases each). Germline V CDR1 and CDR2: MNHEY, SVGAGI. V lost 4 bases to trimming and J lost 6 bases, with 19 bases between them. The CDR3 contains 16 residues. As DNA, the CDR3 is TGTGCCAGCAGTTCGCCGGGGCCTAGGGCTCGAAACATTCAGTACTTC. Amino acid sequence: CASSSPGPRARNIQYF.

This clonotype showed up just a few times. The rearrangement uses TRBV4-3 and TRBJ2-2; TRBD1 matches 11 bases. CDR3 length equals 18 residues. The V gene's germline CDR1 is LGHNA and CDR2 YSLEER. V trimming: 4 bases; J trimming: 5 bases; junction bases outside the gene matches: 12. CDR3 residues: CASSRPAGQGVLTGELFF. CDR3 nucleotide sequence: TGCGCCAGCAGCCGACCAGCGGGACAGGGGGTATTAACCGGGGAGCTGTTTTTT.

The chain employs TRBV29-1 and TRBJ1-2; TRBD1 matches 7 bases. The CDR3 has 15 residues. Germline V gene sequence: CDR1 SQVTM, CDR2 ANQGSEA. With V trimmed by 6 bases and J by 6 bases, 16 bases remained unmatched. The CDR3 is CSVWDSSSQGDGYTF. CDR3 DNA sequence: TGCAGCGTATGGGACAGTTCCTCCCAAGGAGATGGCTACACCTTC.